This entry concerns a single T cell receptor beta chain. These data are taken from a study of blood T cells in healthy people across ages. Study information: Capturing about one barcoded beta molecule per two T cells was achieved by template switching.

Alongside a J-beta primer mix, a sample-barcoded 5' primer served in a second PCR lasting about 7 to 11 cycles. Each CDR3 protein is one row after TCRdb ran MiXCR on the 5' RACE reads. The data hold approximately 820,000 distinct CDR3 sequences, with more than 40% observed a single time. V was pared by 6 bases and J by 11 bases, with 7 bases of the junction left unmatched. CDR1 is KGHDR and CDR2 is SFDVKD in the germline V gene. CDR3 length: 12 amino acids. This clonotype originated in a man aged 55 to 69 in good health. The chain is built from TRBV24-1 and TRBJ2-5; 8 bases map to TRBD1. Source material: blood. As DNA, the CDR3 is TGTGCCACCAGTCACGGACAGGGTGGTCAGTACTTC. This sequence encodes CATSHGQGGQYF.